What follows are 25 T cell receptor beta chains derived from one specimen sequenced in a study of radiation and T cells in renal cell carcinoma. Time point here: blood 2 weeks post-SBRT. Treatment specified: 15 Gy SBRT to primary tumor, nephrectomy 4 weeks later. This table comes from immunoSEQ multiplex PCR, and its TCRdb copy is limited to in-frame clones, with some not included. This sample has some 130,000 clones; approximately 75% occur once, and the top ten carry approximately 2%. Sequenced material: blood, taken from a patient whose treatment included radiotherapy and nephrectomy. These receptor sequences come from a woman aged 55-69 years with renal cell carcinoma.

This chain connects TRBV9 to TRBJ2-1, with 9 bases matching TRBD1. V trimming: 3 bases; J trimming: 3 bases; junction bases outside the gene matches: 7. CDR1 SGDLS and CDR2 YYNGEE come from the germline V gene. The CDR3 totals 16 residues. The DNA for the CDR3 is TGTGCCAGCAGCGCTCCGGGACAGGGATACTACAATGAGCAGTTCTTC. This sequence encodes CASSAPGQGYYNEQFF.

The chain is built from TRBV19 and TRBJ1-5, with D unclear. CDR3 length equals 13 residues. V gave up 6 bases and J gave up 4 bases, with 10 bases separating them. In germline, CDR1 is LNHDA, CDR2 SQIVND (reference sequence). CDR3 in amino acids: CASSYSGNQPQHF. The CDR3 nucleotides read TGTGCCAGTAGCTACAGTGGTAATCAGCCCCAGCATTTT.

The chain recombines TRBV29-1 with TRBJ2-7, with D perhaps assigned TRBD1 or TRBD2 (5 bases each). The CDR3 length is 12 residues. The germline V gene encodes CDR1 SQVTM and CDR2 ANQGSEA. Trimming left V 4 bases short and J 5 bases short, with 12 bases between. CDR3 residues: CSVVGRDDEQYF. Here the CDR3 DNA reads TGCAGCGTTGTGGGCAGGGACGACGAGCAGTACTTC.

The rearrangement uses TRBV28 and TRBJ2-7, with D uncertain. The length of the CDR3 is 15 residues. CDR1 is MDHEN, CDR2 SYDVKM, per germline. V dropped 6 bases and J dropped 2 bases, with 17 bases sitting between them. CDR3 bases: TGTGCCAGCAGATCCCCGAGACTTCCACCCTACGAGCAGTACTTC. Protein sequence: CASRSPRLPPYEQYF.

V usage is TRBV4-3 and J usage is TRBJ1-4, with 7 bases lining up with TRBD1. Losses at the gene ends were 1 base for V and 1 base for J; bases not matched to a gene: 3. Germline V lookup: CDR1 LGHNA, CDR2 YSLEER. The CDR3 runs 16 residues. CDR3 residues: CASSQVHRGTNEKLFF. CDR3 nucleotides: TGCGCCAGCAGCCAAGTCCACAGGGGAACTAATGAAAAACTGTTTTTT.

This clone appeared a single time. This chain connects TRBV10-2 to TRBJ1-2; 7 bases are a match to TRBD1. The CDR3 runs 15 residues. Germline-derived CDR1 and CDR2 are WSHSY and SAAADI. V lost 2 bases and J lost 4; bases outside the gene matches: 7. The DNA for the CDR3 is TGCGCCAGCAGTGAGATTCAGGGGGACGGCTATGGCTACACCTTC. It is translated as CASSEIQGDGYGYTF.

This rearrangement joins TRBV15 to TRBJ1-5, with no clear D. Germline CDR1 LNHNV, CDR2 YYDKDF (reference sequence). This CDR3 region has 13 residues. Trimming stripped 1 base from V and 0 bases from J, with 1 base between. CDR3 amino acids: CATSRGSNQPQHF. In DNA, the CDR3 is TGTGCCACCAGCAGAGGTAGCAATCAGCCCCAGCATTTT.

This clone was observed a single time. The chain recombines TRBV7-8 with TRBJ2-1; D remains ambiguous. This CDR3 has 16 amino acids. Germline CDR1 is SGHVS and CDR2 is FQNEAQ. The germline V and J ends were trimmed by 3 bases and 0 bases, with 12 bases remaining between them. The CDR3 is CASSFGPPSSYNEQFF. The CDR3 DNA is TGTGCCAGCAGCTTCGGACCCCCGAGCTCCTACAATGAGCAGTTCTTC.

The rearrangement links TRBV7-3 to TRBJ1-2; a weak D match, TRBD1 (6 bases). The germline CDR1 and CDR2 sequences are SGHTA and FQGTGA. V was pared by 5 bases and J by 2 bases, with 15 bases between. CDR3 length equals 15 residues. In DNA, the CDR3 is TGTGCCAGCAGCCCGTGGGACAAATTCAACTATGGCTACACCTTC. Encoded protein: CASSPWDKFNYGYTF. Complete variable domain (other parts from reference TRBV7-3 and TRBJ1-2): GAGVSQTPSNKVTEKGKYVELRCDPISGHTALYWYRQSLGQGPEFLIYFQGTGAADDSGLPNDRFFAVRPEGSVSTLKIQRTERGDSAVYLCASSPWDKFNYGYTFGSGTRLTVV.

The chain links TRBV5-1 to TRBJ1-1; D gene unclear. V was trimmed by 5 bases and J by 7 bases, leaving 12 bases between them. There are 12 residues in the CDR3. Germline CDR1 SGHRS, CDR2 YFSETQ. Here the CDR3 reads CASRAGYSEAFF. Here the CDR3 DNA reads TGCGCCAGCAGGGCGGGTTATAGTGAAGCTTTCTTT.

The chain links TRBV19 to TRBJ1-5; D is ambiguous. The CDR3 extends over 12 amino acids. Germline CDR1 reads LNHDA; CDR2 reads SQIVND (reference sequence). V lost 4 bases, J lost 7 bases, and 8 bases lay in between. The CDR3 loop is CASSRARQPQHF. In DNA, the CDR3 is TGTGCCAGTAGTAGGGCCAGGCAGCCCCAGCATTTT.

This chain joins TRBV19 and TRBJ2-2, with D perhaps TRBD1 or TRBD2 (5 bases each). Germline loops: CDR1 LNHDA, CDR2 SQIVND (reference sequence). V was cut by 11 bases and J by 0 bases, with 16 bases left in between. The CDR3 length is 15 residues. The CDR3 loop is CAGTRWGPNTGELFF. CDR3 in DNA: TGTGCCGGGACCCGATGGGGACCGAACACCGGGGAGCTGTTTTTT.

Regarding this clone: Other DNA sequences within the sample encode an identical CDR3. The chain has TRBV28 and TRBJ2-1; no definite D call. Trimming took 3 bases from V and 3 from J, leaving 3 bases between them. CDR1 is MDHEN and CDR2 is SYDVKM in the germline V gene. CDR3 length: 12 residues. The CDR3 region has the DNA TGTGCCAGCAGTTTGGGCTACAATGAGCAGTTCTTC. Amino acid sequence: CASSLGYNEQFF.

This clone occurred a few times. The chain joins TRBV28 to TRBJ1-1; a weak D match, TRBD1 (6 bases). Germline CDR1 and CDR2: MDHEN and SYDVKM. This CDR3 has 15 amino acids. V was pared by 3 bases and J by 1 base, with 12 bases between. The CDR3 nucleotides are TGTGCCAGCAGTTTGGGGGGCAGGCCGAACACTGAAGCTTTCTTT. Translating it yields CASSLGGRPNTEAFF.

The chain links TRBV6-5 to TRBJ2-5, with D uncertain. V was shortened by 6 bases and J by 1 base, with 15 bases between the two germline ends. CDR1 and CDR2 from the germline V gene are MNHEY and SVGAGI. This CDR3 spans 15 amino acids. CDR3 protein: CASRNRAAAQETQYF. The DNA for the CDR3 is TGTGCCAGCAGAAACCGGGCCGCTGCCCAAGAGACCCAGTACTTC.

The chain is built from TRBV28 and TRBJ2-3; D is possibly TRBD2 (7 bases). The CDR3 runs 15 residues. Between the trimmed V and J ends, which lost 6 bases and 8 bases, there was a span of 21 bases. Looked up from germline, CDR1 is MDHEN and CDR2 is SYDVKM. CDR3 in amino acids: CASSLKTGTTGTQYF. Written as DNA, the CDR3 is TGTGCCAGCAGCCTAAAAACAGGGACTACGGGTACGCAGTATTTT.

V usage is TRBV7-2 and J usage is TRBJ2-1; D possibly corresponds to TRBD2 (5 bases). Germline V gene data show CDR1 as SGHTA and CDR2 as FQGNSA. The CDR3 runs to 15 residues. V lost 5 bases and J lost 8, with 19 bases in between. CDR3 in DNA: TGTGCCAGCAGCCTCGGAGTTGAGGGATGGGATGAGCAGTTCTTC. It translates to CASSLGVEGWDEQFF.

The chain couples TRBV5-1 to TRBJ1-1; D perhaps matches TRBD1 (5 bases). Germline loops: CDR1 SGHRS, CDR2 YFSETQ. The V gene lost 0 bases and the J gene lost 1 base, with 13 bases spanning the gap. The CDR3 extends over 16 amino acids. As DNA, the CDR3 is TGCGCCAGCAGCTTGGAAGGGCAGGGAAGGAACACTGAAGCTTTCTTT. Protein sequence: CASSLEGQGRNTEAFF.

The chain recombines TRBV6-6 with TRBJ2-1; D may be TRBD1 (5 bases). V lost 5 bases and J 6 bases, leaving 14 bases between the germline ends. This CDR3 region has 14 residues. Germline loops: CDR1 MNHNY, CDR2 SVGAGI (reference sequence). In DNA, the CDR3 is TGTGCCAGCAGTACCGGACATGACCTCAATGAGCAGTTCTTC. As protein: CASSTGHDLNEQFF.

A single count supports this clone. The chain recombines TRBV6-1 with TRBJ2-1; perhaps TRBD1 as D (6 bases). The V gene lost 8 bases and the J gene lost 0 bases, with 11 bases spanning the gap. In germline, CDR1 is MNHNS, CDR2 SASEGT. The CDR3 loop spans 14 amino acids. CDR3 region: CASLRGSSYNEQFF. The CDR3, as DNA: TGTGCCAGCCTCAGGGGAAGCTCCTACAATGAGCAGTTCTTC.

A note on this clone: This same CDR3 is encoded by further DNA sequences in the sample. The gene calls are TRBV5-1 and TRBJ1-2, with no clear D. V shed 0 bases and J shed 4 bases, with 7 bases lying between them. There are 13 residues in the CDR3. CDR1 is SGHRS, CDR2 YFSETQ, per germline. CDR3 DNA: TGCGCCAGCAGCTTGGAAGGGAGCTATGGCTACACCTTC. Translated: CASSLEGSYGYTF.

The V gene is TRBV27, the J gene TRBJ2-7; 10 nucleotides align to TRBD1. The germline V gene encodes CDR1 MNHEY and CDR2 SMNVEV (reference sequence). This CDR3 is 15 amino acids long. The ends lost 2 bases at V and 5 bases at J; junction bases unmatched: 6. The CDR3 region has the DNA TGTGCCAGCAGTTTAAATCGGGGACAGGGGAACGAGCAGTACTTC. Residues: CASSLNRGQGNEQYF.

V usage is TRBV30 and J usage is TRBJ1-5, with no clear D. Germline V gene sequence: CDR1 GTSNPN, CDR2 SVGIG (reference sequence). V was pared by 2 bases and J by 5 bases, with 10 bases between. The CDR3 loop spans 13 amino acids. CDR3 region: CAWSLIGDQPQHF. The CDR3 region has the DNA TGTGCCTGGAGTCTAATAGGCGATCAGCCCCAGCATTTT.

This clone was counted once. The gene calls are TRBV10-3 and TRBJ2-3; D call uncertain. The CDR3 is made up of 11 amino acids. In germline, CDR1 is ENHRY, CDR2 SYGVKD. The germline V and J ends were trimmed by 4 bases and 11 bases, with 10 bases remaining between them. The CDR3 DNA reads TGTGCCATCAGTGGAGCAATGGAGCAGTATTTT. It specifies CAISGAMEQYF.

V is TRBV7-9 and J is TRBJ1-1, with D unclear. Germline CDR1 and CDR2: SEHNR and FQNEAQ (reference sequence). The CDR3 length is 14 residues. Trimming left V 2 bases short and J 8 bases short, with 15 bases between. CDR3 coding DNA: TGTGCCAGCAGCTTATTTGGCTCAGGTCGCGAAGCTTTCTTT. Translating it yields CASSLFGSGREAFF.